The rows below give T cell receptor beta chains drawn from one sample of a study of blood T cell repertoires in COVID-19. The protocol was immunoSEQ multiplex PCR, while the TCRdb copy is restricted to in-frame clones and leaves out a portion. The data show roughly 300,000 clones, with more than 75% seen just once and roughly 5.3% held by the top ten. Input material: PBMCs or T cells enriched from blood (not recorded which). These TCRs come from a woman aged 30 to 39 who had recovered from COVID-19. CDR3s include the opening cysteine and the closing phenylalanine or tryptophan. Fields, in order: clone size, V gene, D gene, J gene, CDR3 protein, CDR3 DNA. D genes are given only for firm matches. The listing skips clone size in some rows; elsewhere it reads once, few, many or a size class.

abundance: NA
v_gene: TRBV15
d_gene: NA
j_gene: TRBJ1-1
CDR3aa: CATSRGQPVREAFF
CDR3nt: TGTGCCACCAGCAGAGGACAGCCCGTTAGGGAAGCTTTCTTT

abundance: NA
v_gene: TRBV3-1/TRBV3-2
d_gene: TRBD1
j_gene: TRBJ2-3
CDR3aa: CASSQEDRGPSTDTQYF
CDR3nt: TGTGCCAGCAGCCAAGAGGACAGGGGGCCTAGCACAGATACGCAGTATTTT

abundance: NA
v_gene: TRBV7-9
d_gene: TRBD2
j_gene: TRBJ2-7
CDR3aa: CASSPPSGGRNEQYF
CDR3nt: TGTGCCAGCAGCCCCCCTAGCGGGGGGAGGAACGAGCAGTACTTC

abundance: NA
v_gene: TRBV9
d_gene: NA
j_gene: TRBJ1-1
CDR3aa: CASSANPGVDTEAFF
CDR3nt: TGTGCCAGCAGCGCCAACCCAGGGGTCGACACTGAAGCTTTCTTT

abundance: NA
v_gene: TRBV14
d_gene: NA
j_gene: TRBJ2-1
CDR3aa: CASSQGWARNNEQFF
CDR3nt: TGTGCCAGCAGCCAAGGGTGGGCGAGAAACAATGAGCAGTTCTTC

abundance: NA
v_gene: TRBV3-1/TRBV3-2
d_gene: TRBD1
j_gene: TRBJ2-1
CDR3aa: CASSHLRAGADRNEQFF
CDR3nt: TGTGCCAGCAGCCACCTCAGAGCCGGGGCGGACAGGAATGAGCAGTTCTTC

abundance: NA
v_gene: TRBV7-8
d_gene: TRBD2
j_gene: TRBJ2-3
CDR3aa: CASSLAAGELTDTQYF
CDR3nt: TGTGCCAGCAGCTTAGCCGCGGGGGAGCTCACAGATACGCAGTATTTT

abundance: once
v_gene: TRBV7-9
d_gene: TRBD1
j_gene: TRBJ1-4
CDR3aa: CASSLGWDRSEKLFF
CDR3nt: TGTGCCAGCAGCTTAGGCTGGGACAGGTCTGAAAAACTGTTTTTT

abundance: NA
v_gene: TRBV6-2/TRBV6-3
d_gene: NA
j_gene: TRBJ1-1
CDR3aa: CASSPTLGAGEAFF
CDR3nt: TGTGCCAGCAGCCCAACCTTGGGGGCAGGCGAAGCTTTCTTT

abundance: NA
v_gene: TRBV10-3
d_gene: NA
j_gene: TRBJ1-3
CDR3aa: CAISEDPGVRTIYF
CDR3nt: TGTGCCATCAGTGAGGATCCGGGTGTAAGAACCATATATTTT

abundance: once
v_gene: TRBV7-8
d_gene: TRBD2
j_gene: TRBJ2-7
CDR3aa: CASSSEWGLAGSSYEQYF
CDR3nt: TGTGCCAGCAGTTCGGAATGGGGACTAGCGGGGAGCTCCTACGAGCAGTACTTC

abundance: NA
v_gene: TRBV5-5
d_gene: NA
j_gene: TRBJ2-3
CDR3aa: CASSFRRSWTDTQYF
CDR3nt: TGTGCCAGCAGCTTTAGAAGGAGCTGGACAGATACGCAGTATTTT

abundance: once
v_gene: TRBV30
d_gene: TRBD2
j_gene: TRBJ2-7
CDR3aa: CAWSPLAGGTFSYEQYF
CDR3nt: TGTGCCTGGAGTCCCCTAGCGGGGGGAACCTTCTCCTACGAGCAGTACTTC

abundance: NA
v_gene: TRBV27
d_gene: NA
j_gene: TRBJ1-1
CDR3aa: CASGPRGGNTEAFF
CDR3nt: TGTGCCAGCGGCCCCAGGGGCGGGAACACTGAAGCTTTCTTT

abundance: NA
v_gene: TRBV6-5
d_gene: NA
j_gene: TRBJ1-1
CDR3aa: CASTHRGRENTEAFF
CDR3nt: TGTGCCAGCACCCACCGAGGCAGGGAGAACACTGAAGCTTTCTTT

abundance: NA
v_gene: TRBV7-9
d_gene: NA
j_gene: TRBJ1-4
CDR3aa: CASSPRGGRDEKLFF
CDR3nt: TGTGCCAGCAGCCCCCGGGGGGGCAGGGACGAAAAACTGTTTTTT

abundance: NA
v_gene: TRBV9
d_gene: TRBD2
j_gene: TRBJ2-1
CDR3aa: CASSVGGGLAGVNEQFF
CDR3nt: TGTGCCAGCAGCGTAGGGGGGGGACTAGCGGGAGTCAATGAGCAGTTCTTC

abundance: NA
v_gene: TRBV9
d_gene: NA
j_gene: TRBJ1-1
CDR3aa: CASSVVEGTEAFF
CDR3nt: TGTGCCAGCAGCGTAGTGGAGGGAACTGAAGCTTTCTTT

abundance: NA
v_gene: TRBV6-5
d_gene: NA
j_gene: TRBJ2-7
CDR3aa: CASSLGTSSSYEQYF
CDR3nt: TGTGCCAGCAGTCTCGGGACATCGAGCTCCTACGAGCAGTACTTC

abundance: NA
v_gene: TRBV2
d_gene: TRBD1
j_gene: TRBJ1-1
CDR3aa: CASSELGTVNTEAFF
CDR3nt: TGTGCCAGCAGTGAATTGGGGACAGTCAACACTGAAGCTTTCTTT

abundance: few
v_gene: TRBV10-3
d_gene: NA
j_gene: TRBJ2-7
CDR3aa: CAISESDSFVFGEQYF
CDR3nt: TGTGCCATCAGTGAGTCCGACAGTTTCGTGTTCGGGGAGCAGTACTTC

abundance: few
v_gene: TRBV4-1
d_gene: TRBD1
j_gene: TRBJ1-3
CDR3aa: CASSQGAARGPGNTIYF
CDR3nt: TGCGCCAGCAGCCAAGGCGCCGCGAGGGGGCCTGGAAACACCATATATTTT

abundance: NA
v_gene: TRBV5-4
d_gene: NA
j_gene: TRBJ2-1
CDR3aa: CASSFRYNEQFF
CDR3nt: TGTGCCAGCAGCTTTCGCTACAATGAGCAGTTCTTC

abundance: once
v_gene: TRBV5-1
d_gene: NA
j_gene: TRBJ2-2
CDR3aa: CASSLVPGTNTGELFF
CDR3nt: TGCGCCAGCAGCTTGGTCCCAGGGACGAACACCGGGGAGCTGTTTTTT

abundance: few
v_gene: TRBV4-3
d_gene: TRBD1
j_gene: TRBJ2-1
CDR3aa: CASSQDLGGVYNEQFF
CDR3nt: TGCGCCAGCAGCCAAGATTTAGGGGGCGTATACAATGAGCAGTTCTTC

abundance: few
v_gene: TRBV4-2
d_gene: NA
j_gene: TRBJ1-2
CDR3aa: CASSPSGLSYGYTF
CDR3nt: TGTGCCAGCAGCCCCTCGGGACTATCTTATGGCTACACCTTC

abundance: NA
v_gene: TRBV7-2
d_gene: NA
j_gene: TRBJ2-1
CDR3aa: CASSLANNPYNEQFF
CDR3nt: TGTGCCAGCAGCCTAGCCAACAATCCCTACAATGAGCAGTTCTTC

abundance: NA
v_gene: TRBV5-5
d_gene: NA
j_gene: TRBJ2-3
CDR3aa: CASSDLESRYATDTQYF
CDR3nt: TGTGCCAGCAGCGACCTGGAGTCCCGATATGCCACAGATACGCAGTATTTT

abundance: once
v_gene: TRBV6-2/TRBV6-3
d_gene: NA
j_gene: TRBJ2-7
CDR3aa: CASSYHPYRAESSYEQYF
CDR3nt: TGTGCCAGCAGTTACCACCCTTACAGAGCGGAAAGCTCCTACGAGCAGTACTTC

abundance: NA
v_gene: TRBV19
d_gene: NA
j_gene: TRBJ1-6
CDR3aa: CASSDTTSSPLHF
CDR3nt: TGTGCCAGTTCTGACACGACTAGTTCACCCCTCCACTTT

abundance: NA
v_gene: TRBV15
d_gene: TRBD1
j_gene: TRBJ1-4
CDR3aa: CATSRGQGIELFF
CDR3nt: TGTGCCACCAGCAGAGGACAGGGAATCGAACTGTTTTTT

abundance: NA
v_gene: TRBV6-5
d_gene: NA
j_gene: TRBJ1-1
CDR3aa: CASTPFRVGAEAFF
CDR3nt: TGTGCCAGCACCCCCTTTAGAGTGGGAGCTGAAGCTTTCTTT